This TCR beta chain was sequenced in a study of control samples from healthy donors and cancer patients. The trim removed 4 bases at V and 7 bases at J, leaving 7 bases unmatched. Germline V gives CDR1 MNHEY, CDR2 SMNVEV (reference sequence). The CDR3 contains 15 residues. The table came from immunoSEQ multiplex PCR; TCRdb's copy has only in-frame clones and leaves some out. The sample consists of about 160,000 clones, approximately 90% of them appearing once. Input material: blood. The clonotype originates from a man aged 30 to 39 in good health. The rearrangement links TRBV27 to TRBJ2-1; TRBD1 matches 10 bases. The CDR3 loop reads CASSYDRGRVNEQFF. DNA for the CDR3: TGTGCCAGCAGTTACGACAGGGGGCGCGTTAATGAGCAGTTCTTC.